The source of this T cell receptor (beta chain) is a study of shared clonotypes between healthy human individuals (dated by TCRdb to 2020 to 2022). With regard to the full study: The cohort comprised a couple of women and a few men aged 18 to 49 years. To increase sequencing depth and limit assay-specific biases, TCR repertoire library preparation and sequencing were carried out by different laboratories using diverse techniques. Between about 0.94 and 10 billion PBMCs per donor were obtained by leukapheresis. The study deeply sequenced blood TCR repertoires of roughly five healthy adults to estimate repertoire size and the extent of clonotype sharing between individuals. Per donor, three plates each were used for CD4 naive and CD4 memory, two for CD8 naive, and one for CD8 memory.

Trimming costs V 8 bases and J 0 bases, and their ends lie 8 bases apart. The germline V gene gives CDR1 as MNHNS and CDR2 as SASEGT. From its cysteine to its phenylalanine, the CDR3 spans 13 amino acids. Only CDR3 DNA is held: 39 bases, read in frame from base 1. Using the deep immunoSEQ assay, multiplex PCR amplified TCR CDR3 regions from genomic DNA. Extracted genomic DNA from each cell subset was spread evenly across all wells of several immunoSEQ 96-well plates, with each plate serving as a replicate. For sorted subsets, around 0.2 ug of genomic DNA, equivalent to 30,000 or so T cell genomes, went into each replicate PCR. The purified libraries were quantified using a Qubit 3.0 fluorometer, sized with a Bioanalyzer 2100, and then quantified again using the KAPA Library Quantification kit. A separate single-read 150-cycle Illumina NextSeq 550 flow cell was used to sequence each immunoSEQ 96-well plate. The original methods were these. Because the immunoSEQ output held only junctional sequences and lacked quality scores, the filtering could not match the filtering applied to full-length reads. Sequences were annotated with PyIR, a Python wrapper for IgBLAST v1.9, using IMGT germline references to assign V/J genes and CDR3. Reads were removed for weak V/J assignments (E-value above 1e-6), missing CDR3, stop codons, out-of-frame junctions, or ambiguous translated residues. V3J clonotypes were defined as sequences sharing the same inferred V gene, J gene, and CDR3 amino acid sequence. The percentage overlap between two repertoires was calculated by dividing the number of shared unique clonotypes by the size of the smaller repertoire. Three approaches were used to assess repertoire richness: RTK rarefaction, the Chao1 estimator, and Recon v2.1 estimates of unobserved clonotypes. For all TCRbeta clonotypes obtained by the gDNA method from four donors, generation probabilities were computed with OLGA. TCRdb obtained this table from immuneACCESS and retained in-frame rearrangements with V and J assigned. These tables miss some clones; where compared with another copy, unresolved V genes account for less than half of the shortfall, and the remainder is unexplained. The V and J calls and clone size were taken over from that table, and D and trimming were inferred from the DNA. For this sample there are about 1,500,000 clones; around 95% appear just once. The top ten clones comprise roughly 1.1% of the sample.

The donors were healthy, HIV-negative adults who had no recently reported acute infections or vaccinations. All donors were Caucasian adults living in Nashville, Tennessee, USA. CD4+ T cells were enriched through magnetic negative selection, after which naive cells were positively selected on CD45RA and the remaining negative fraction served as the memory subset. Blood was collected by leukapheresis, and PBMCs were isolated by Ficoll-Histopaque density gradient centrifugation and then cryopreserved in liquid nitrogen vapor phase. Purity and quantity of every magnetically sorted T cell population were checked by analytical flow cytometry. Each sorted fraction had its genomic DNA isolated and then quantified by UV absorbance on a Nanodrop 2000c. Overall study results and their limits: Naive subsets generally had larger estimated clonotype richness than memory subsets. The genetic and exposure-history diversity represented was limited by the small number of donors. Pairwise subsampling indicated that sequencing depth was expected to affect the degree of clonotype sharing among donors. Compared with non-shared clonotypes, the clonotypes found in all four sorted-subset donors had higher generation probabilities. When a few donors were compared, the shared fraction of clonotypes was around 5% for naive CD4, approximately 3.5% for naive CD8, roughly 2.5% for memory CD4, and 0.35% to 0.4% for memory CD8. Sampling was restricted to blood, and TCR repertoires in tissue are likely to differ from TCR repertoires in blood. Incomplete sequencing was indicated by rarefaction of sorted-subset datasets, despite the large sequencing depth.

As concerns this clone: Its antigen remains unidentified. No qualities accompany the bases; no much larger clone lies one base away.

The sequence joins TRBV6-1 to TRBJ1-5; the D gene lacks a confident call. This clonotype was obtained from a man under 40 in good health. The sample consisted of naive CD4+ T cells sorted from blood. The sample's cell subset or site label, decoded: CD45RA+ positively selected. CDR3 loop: CASGQYSNQPQHF. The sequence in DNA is TGTGCCAGCGGTCAGTATAGCAATCAGCCCCAGCATTTT.